Listed here are 20 T cell receptor beta chains from one sample, sequenced in a study of Ad26.COV2.S vaccination and SARS-CoV-2 variants. As to treatment: some 20 received Ad26.COV2.S at low or high dose, single or two shots; 5 received placebo; per-sample allocation not given. All samples were drawn on day 63, counting from the first vaccine or placebo injection. Here immunoSEQ multiplex PCR was the method, and the copy in TCRdb shows in-frame clones only, minus some. The sample consists of about 420,000 clones, 88% of them appearing once. The material sequenced was peripheral blood, taken in a trial of Ad26.COV2.S vaccine versus placebo. Receptors originate from a person aged 18 to 59 who received the Ad26.COV2.S COVID-19 vaccine or a placebo.

The J gene is TRBJ1-5, the V gene TRBV19; unclear D gene. Trimming removed 3 bases at V and 1 base at J, with 13 bases between. There are 16 residues in the CDR3. Germline assignment: CDR1 LNHDA and CDR2 SQIVND (reference sequence). The CDR3 region is CASSIKPAGSNQPQHF. For the CDR3, the DNA is TGTGCCAGTAGTATTAAGCCAGCCGGAAGCAATCAGCCCCAGCATTTT.

In DNA form, the CDR3 reads TGTGCCCCCACCGGCGGGGTCCCCTACGAGCAGTACTTC. Its protein is CAPTGGVPYEQYF. The V call is TRBV28, the J call TRBJ2-7; D is possibly TRBD2 (6 bases). Germline V lookup: CDR1 MDHEN, CDR2 SYDVKM. V was pared by 11 bases and J by 2 bases, with 16 bases between. This CDR3 comprises 13 residues.

This chain joins TRBV7-2 and TRBJ2-3; 8 nucleotides align to TRBD2. The J segment lost 0 bases and the V segment lost 5 bases, leaving 7 bases of the junction unmatched. The CDR3 is 16 residues long. Germline V gives CDR1 SGHTA, CDR2 FQGNSA. For the CDR3, the DNA is TGTGCCAGCAGCATCCAACGGGGGGGGAGCACAGATACGCAGTATTTT. It specifies CASSIQRGGSTDTQYF.

This rearrangement joins TRBV6-5 to TRBJ2-7; possible D gene TRBD2, 5 bases. Germline V gene data show CDR1 as MNHEY and CDR2 as SVGAGI. The CDR3 loop spans 15 amino acids. V dropped 7 bases and J dropped 4 bases, with 20 bases sitting between them. CDR3 amino acids: CASTQWNKRGYEQYF. The CDR3 DNA reads as TGTGCCAGCACCCAATGGAACAAGAGAGGGTACGAGCAGTACTTC.

The V call is TRBV7-9, the J call TRBJ1-1; TRBD1 agrees at 9 bases. The CDR3 is made up of 14 amino acids. Germline V gene sequence: CDR1 SEHNR, CDR2 FQNEAQ (reference sequence). J was trimmed by 12 bases and V by 1 base; bases with no gene match: 9. The CDR3 is CASSLDLAGQGTFF. The CDR3 coding sequence is TGTGCCAGCAGCTTAGATTTGGCCGGACAGGGGACTTTCTTT.

The chain is built from TRBV4-1 and TRBJ2-7; 9 bases fit TRBD1. The germline V gene encodes CDR1 MGHRA and CDR2 YSYEKL. The CDR3 loop spans 16 amino acids. The ends lost 4 bases at V and 1 base at J; junction bases unmatched: 8. Written as DNA, the CDR3 is TGCGCCAGCAGCCCCGGACAGGGGTTTTTTTCCTACGAGCAGTACTTC. Translation: CASSPGQGFFSYEQYF.

V gene TRBV18 combines with J gene TRBJ2-3; either TRBD1 or TRBD2 may supply D (6 bases each). Germline loops: CDR1 KGHSH, CDR2 LQKENI. V lost 0 bases, J lost 6 bases, and 10 bases lay in between. This CDR3 region has 14 residues. The CDR3 here is CASSPPGGGDTQYF. DNA of the CDR3: TGTGCCAGCTCACCACCAGGGGGAGGCGATACGCAGTATTTT.

The CDR3 bases are TGTGCCACCAGTGATTTCCCGCGGACTGTCTCTTTATCGTCCGCCTACGCGAACACCGGGGAGCTGTTTTTT. It codes for CATSDFPRTVSLSSAYANTGELFF. This chain uses TRBV24-1 with TRBJ2-2, with D maybe TRBD2 (5 bases). Trimming shortened V by 1 base and J by 0 bases, and 32 bases separated the two germline ends. The CDR3 extends over 24 amino acids. Germline V gene lookup returns CDR1 KGHDR and CDR2 SFDVKD.

The rearrangement uses TRBV19 and TRBJ1-1; TRBD1 agrees at 7 bases. V gave up 11 bases and J gave up 0 bases; unmatched junction bases: 6. The germline V gene encodes CDR1 LNHDA and CDR2 SQIVND (reference sequence). The CDR3 sequence is 13 residues long. The CDR3 sequence: CASGGGMNTEAFF. CDR3 DNA sequence: TGTGCCTCAGGGGGGGGAATGAACACTGAAGCTTTCTTT.

The chain links TRBV30 to TRBJ2-2, with a weak D call TRBD1 (6 bases). The germline V and J ends were trimmed by 2 bases and 6 bases, with 19 bases remaining between them. The germline V gene encodes CDR1 GTSNPN and CDR2 SVGIG (reference sequence). The CDR3 sequence is 16 residues long. The CDR3 region is CAWSLSLGHHPGELFF. For the CDR3, the DNA is TGTGCCTGGAGTCTTTCCCTGGGACACCACCCCGGGGAGCTGTTTTTT.

J is TRBJ2-1 and V is TRBV5-4, with D unresolved. CDR3 size: 13 residues. Germline V gene sequence: CDR1 SGHNT, CDR2 YYREEE (reference sequence). V gave up 1 base and J gave up 6 bases, with 8 bases separating them. The CDR3 sequence is CASSLWVSNEQFF. The DNA for the CDR3 is TGTGCCAGCAGCTTGTGGGTTAGCAATGAGCAGTTCTTC.

This clone was observed once. The J gene is TRBJ1-1, the V gene TRBV5-1; D uncertain. Trimming removed 2 bases at V and 4 bases at J, with 9 bases between. The germline V gene has CDR1 SGHRS and CDR2 YFSETQ. This CDR3 comprises 13 residues. The CDR3 is CASSFEGSTEAFF. CDR3 coding DNA: TGCGCCAGCAGCTTTGAGGGAAGCACTGAAGCTTTCTTT.

The CDR3 DNA follows: TGTGCCAGCAGTACCACGGCAAAACTCTCCTACAATGAGCAGTTCTTC. This gives the protein CASSTTAKLSYNEQFF. V and J are TRBV28 and TRBJ2-1; D unclear. Germline values: CDR1 MDHEN, CDR2 SYDVKM. V lost 5 bases and J 0 bases, leaving 14 bases between the germline ends. There are 16 residues in the CDR3.

This sequence joins TRBV19 and TRBJ2-7; D could derive from TRBD1 or TRBD2 (5 bases each). The CDR3 has 11 residues. The germline V gene has CDR1 LNHDA and CDR2 SQIVND (reference sequence). V dropped 9 bases and J dropped 6 bases, with 12 bases sitting between them. CDR3: CASRSGREQYF. The CDR3 DNA reads as TGTGCCAGCCGTTCGGGGCGCGAGCAGTACTTC.

The chain carries TRBV19 and TRBJ2-3; unclear D gene. V lost 4 bases to trimming and J lost 10 bases, with 18 bases between them. Germline assignment: CDR1 LNHDA and CDR2 SQIVND (reference sequence). The CDR3 loop spans 14 amino acids. CDR3 sequence (DNA): TGTGCCAGTAGTACCGGCGGATTATCTCCATCGCAGTATTTT. Protein sequence: CASSTGGLSPSQYF.

This clone appeared once. This chain links TRBV4-1 with TRBJ2-6; no reliable D call. In germline, CDR1 is MGHRA, CDR2 YSYEKL. The CDR3 is made up of 15 amino acids. The germline V and J ends were trimmed by 6 bases and 0 bases, with 9 bases remaining between them. The CDR3 is CASRRENSGANVLTF. Written as DNA, the CDR3 is TGCGCCAGCAGGCGCGAGAACTCTGGGGCCAACGTCCTGACTTTC.

V and J are TRBV28 and TRBJ1-5; perhaps TRBD1 as D (6 bases). Germline CDR1 and CDR2: MDHEN and SYDVKM. Trimming took 6 bases from V and 0 from J, leaving 12 bases between them. This CDR3 contains 15 residues. The CDR3 here is CASRGGPLSNQPQHF. The DNA for the CDR3 is TGTGCCAGCAGGGGGGGGCCCCTTAGCAATCAGCCCCAGCATTTT.

V gene TRBV2 combines with J gene TRBJ2-7; tentative D call: TRBD1 (5 bases). Germline assignment: CDR1 SNHLY and CDR2 FYNNEI. The CDR3 sequence is 14 residues long. V was shortened by 0 bases and J by 2 bases, with 8 bases between the two germline ends. For the CDR3, the DNA is TGTGCCAGCAGTGAAGCGCGACAGACCTACGAGCAGTACTTC. Its protein is CASSEARQTYEQYF.

The chain recombines TRBV19 with TRBJ2-1; D gene ambiguous. CDR3 length: 14 amino acids. Germline CDR1 LNHDA, CDR2 SQIVND (reference sequence). Trimming removed 5 bases at V and 10 bases at J, with 18 bases between. CDR3 sequence (DNA): TGTGCCAGTAGTCCTAGTGATTCTGGACCCGAGCAGTTCTTC. Residues: CASSPSDSGPEQFF.

The chain uses TRBV2 and TRBJ2-1; TRBD2 is a possible D gene (5 bases). The CDR3 consists of 13 residues. Deletions cut 6 bases from V and 10 bases from J, with 16 bases between. Per germline, CDR1 SNHLY and CDR2 FYNNEI. In DNA form, the CDR3 reads TGTGCCAGCAGGCCAAACGTAGAGGGCGAGCAGTTCTTC. Its protein is CASRPNVEGEQFF.